One and the same sample provided the 9 T cell receptor beta chains below, sequenced in a study of long-term antiretroviral therapy in people with HIV. Run at survey level, the immunoSEQ assay was version v3.0. The assay was immunoSEQ multiplex PCR, and TCRdb's table has in-frame clones only and misses some. The data show tens of thousands of clones, approximately 95% seen once. The source material was unsorted PBMCs, sampled 7.6 years after starting antiretroviral therapy. These receptors were collected from a woman in her 40s with HIV.

The gene calls are TRBV9 and TRBJ1-3; D not certain. Germline V gene sequence: CDR1 SGDLS, CDR2 YYNGEE. The CDR3 length is 15 residues. The V end lost 0 bases, the J end lost 0 bases, and 7 bases lay between the germline ends. The CDR3 loop reads CASSVEIFSGNTIYF. Written as DNA, the CDR3 is TGTGCCAGCAGCGTAGAGATCTTCTCTGGAAACACCATATATTTT.

This chain connects TRBV5-1 to TRBJ1-6; 7 bases are shared with TRBD1. The CDR3 has 16 amino acids. The germline V gene encodes CDR1 SGHRS and CDR2 YFSETQ. J was trimmed by 3 bases and V by 0 bases; bases with no gene match: 3. The CDR3 DNA is TGCGCCAGCAGCTTGGGGGACAGCCGCTATAATTCACCCCTCCACTTT. It specifies CASSLGDSRYNSPLHF.

V gene TRBV27 combines with J gene TRBJ1-1; TRBD1 is a possible D gene (5 bases). V was clipped by 7 bases and J by 0 bases, with 12 bases between them. This CDR3 has 14 amino acids. Germline V CDR1 and CDR2: MNHEY, SMNVEV (reference sequence). CDR3 sequence: CASKPGGLNTEAFF. DNA of the CDR3: TGTGCCAGCAAGCCGGGGGGACTGAACACTGAAGCTTTCTTT.

In regard to this clone: This CDR3 is also generated by other DNA sequences in the sample. V gene TRBV4-3 combines with J gene TRBJ2-7, with 8 bases identical to TRBD1. The CDR3 loop spans 15 amino acids. V gave up 1 base and J gave up 4 bases; unmatched junction bases: 6. From germline, CDR1 is LGHNA and CDR2 YSLEER. The CDR3 DNA sequence: TGCGCCAGCAGCCAAGGACAGGGGCCCACTTACGAGCAGTACTTC. Its protein is CASSQGQGPTYEQYF.

The sample holds a few counts of this clone. The chain joins TRBV2 to TRBJ1-3; the match to TRBD1 covers 8 bases. After removal of 6 bases from V and 0 bases from J, the junction contained 4 bases not matched to a gene. The CDR3 extends over 15 amino acids. CDR1 is SNHLY and CDR2 is FYNNEI in the germline V gene. CDR3 coding DNA: TGTGCCAGCAGCCGGACAGGGAACTCTGGAAACACCATATATTTT. This gives the protein CASSRTGNSGNTIYF.

V gene TRBV11-2 combines with J gene TRBJ1-1; the D gene is possibly TRBD1 (6 bases). The CDR3 is 17 amino acids. Germline loops: CDR1 SGHAT, CDR2 FQNNGV. V was shortened by 0 bases and J by 0 bases, with 14 bases between the two germline ends. This CDR3 is CASSLDPRTELNTEAFF. CDR3 in DNA: TGTGCCAGCAGCTTAGATCCCCGGACAGAGTTGAACACTGAAGCTTTCTTT.

This clone was observed once. This sequence joins TRBV2 and TRBJ1-5; D may be TRBD1 (5 bases). Deletions cut 4 bases from V and 4 bases from J, with 8 bases between. The germline gives CDR1 SNHLY, CDR2 FYNNEI. The CDR3 has 13 amino acids. In DNA form, the CDR3 reads TGTGCCAGCAGTGCGGGACGAAATCAGCCCCAGCATTTT. Its translation: CASSAGRNQPQHF.

V is TRBV23-1 and J is TRBJ1-1, with unresolved D. TRBV23-1 is noted as an ORF with a role that remains uncertain. The CDR3 contains 18 residues. The V and J ends lost 2 bases and 1 base respectively, with 20 bases between them. The CDR3 DNA follows: TGCGCCAGCAGTCAAAGAAAGTCCGTCGTTGAGACGAACACTGAAGCTTTCTTT. It specifies CASSQRKSVVETNTEAFF.

The gene calls are TRBV5-1 and TRBJ2-6; no clear D. Trimming pared 4 bases from V and 0 bases from J, leaving 11 bases between. The germline V gene encodes CDR1 SGHRS and CDR2 YFSETQ. This CDR3 comprises 16 residues. CDR3 loop: CASSPGSYSGANVLTF. For the CDR3, the DNA is TGCGCCAGCAGCCCAGGCAGTTACTCTGGGGCCAACGTCCTGACTTTC.